The following is a T cell receptor beta chain sequence with its context. Indicated time point: cycle 4 day 1 (C4D1), after around six weeks of nivolumab. Every patient was affected by relapse after autologous stem cell transplantation, while exposure to brentuximab vedotin was not uniform. CDR3 size: 13 residues. Germline V gene lookup returns CDR1 SNHLY and CDR2 FYNNEI. Trimming took off 6 bases at V and 1 base at J, with 9 bases between the two ends. The sample belongs to a study of PD-1 blockade in classical Hodgkin lymphoma. Libraries were prepared by immunoSEQ multiplex PCR; TCRdb keeps only in-frame clonotypes and omits some of them. The sample includes 20,000 to 25,000 clones, 81% seen only once; the top ten take roughly 20%.

The sequence was collected from a human donor with classical Hodgkin lymphoma. J is TRBJ1-1 and V is TRBV2, with D maybe TRBD1 (5 bases). The input for sequencing was peripheral blood mononuclear cells (PBMCs), taken before the fourth cycle of nivolumab. Written as DNA, the CDR3 is TGTGCCAGCAGAGGACACCCGAACACTGAAGCTTTCTTT. Amino acid sequence: CASRGHPNTEAFF.